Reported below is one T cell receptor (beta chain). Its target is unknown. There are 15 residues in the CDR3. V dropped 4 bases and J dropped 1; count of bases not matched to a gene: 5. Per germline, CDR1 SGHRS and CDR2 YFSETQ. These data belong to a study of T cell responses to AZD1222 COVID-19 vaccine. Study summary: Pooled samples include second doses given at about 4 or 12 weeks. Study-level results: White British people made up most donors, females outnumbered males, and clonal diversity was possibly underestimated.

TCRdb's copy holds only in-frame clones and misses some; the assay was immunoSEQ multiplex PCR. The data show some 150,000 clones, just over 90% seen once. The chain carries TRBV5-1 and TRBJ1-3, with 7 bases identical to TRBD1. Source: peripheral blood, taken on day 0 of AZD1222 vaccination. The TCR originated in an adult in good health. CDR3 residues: CASSDRQGSGNTIYF. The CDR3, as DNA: TGCGCCAGCAGCGACCGACAGGGATCTGGAAACACCATATATTTT.